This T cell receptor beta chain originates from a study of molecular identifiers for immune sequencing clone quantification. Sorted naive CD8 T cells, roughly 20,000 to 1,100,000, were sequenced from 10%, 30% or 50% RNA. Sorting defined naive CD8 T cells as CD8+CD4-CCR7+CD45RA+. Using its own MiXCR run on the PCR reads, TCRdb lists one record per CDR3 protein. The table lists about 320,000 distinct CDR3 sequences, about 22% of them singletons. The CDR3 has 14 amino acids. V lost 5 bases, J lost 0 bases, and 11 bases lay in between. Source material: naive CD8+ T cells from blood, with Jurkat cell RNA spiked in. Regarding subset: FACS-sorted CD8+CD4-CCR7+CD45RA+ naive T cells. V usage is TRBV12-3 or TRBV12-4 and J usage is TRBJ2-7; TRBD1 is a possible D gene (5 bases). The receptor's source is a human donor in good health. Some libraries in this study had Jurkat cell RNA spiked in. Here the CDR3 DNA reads TGTGCCAGCAGTACAACGGACACCTCCTACGAGCAGTACTTC. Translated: CASSTTDTSYEQYF.